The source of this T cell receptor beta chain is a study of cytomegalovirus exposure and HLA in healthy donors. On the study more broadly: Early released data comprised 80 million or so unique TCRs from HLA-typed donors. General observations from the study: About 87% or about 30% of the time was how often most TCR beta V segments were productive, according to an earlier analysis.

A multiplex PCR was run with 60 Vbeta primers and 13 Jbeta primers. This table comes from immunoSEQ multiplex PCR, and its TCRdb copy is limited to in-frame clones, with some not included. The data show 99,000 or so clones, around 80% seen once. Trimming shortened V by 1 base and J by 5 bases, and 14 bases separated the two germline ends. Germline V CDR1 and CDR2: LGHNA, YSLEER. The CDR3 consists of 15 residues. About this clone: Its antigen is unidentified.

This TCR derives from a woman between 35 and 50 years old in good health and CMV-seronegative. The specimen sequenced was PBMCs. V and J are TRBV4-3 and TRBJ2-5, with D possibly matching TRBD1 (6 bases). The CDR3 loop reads CASSQGGQLGETQYF. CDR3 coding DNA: TGCGCCAGCAGCCAAGGGGGGCAGCTGGGGGAGACCCAGTACTTC.